This T cell receptor (beta chain) was recovered during a study of blood T cells in healthy people across ages. Then a second PCR, running roughly 7 to 11 cycles, was carried out with a sample-barcoded 5' primer and a J-beta primer mix. Each CDR3 protein is one row after TCRdb ran MiXCR on the 5' RACE reads. The data contain around 820,000 distinct CDR3 sequences, 20% to 25% of them singletons. Per germline, CDR1 LNHNV and CDR2 YYDKDF (reference sequence). Trimming pared 1 base from V and 5 bases from J, leaving 8 bases between. The CDR3 extends over 13 amino acids. As concerns this clonotype: The antigen remains unidentified.

Study-wide results and limits: Long-lived and aged donors differed, with more naive CD4+ cells and higher diversity in the long-lived.

At least 7 million PBMCs were isolated per sample. There were at least 5.5 micrograms of total RNA extracted from every sample. This same sample was also taken into another study, of T cells of mothers and their children. Per that study: RNA extracted was entirely used for cDNA synthesis, around 1.5 ug per 15 ul.

The source material was blood. This receptor was obtained from a boy aged 5-17 years in good health. The rearrangement joins TRBV15 to TRBJ1-1, with TRBD1 as a possible D gene (5 bases). The CDR3, as DNA: TGTGCCACCAGCAGAGCAGGGAGGACTGAAGCTTTCTTT. Translation gives CATSRAGRTEAFF. Full variable domain (outside the CDR3, taken from reference TRBV15 and TRBJ1-1): DAMVIQNPRYQVTQFGKPVTLSCSQTLNHNVMYWYQQKSSQAPKLLFHYYDKDFNNEADTPDNFQSRRPNTSFCFLDIRSPGLGDTAMYLCATSRAGRTEAFFGQGTRLTVV.